This TCR beta chain was sequenced during a study of blood T cell repertoires in COVID-19. The overall study: From the United States, Italy and Spain came samples of acute and convalescent COVID-19. T cells, B-cell-depleted T cells, or PBMCs supplied cDNA or gDNA.

The V end was cut by 3 bases, the J end by 4 bases, with 17 bases between. CDR3 length: 16 residues. Per germline, CDR1 SGDLS and CDR2 YYNGEE. In the source study's methods: Reference gene primer amplification yielded estimated nucleated cell counts. Only in-frame clones appear in the TCRdb table, and some are missing; sequencing was by immunoSEQ multiplex PCR. D and trimming come from the DNA, and the V and J calls and clone size come from that table. This table has some 20,000 clones, about 88% appearing once. Sequenced: peripheral blood. The TCR originated in a man in his forties or fifties with active COVID-19. The chain employs TRBV9 and TRBJ2-1, with D perhaps TRBD1 (5 bases). CDR3 in amino acids: CASSGDSPTTYNEQFF. The CDR3, as DNA: TGTGCCAGCAGCGGAGACAGCCCTACTACATACAATGAGCAGTTCTTC. Supplemented by reference TRBV9 and TRBJ2-1, the full variable domain reads DSGVTQTPKHLITATGQRVTLRCSPRSGDLSVYWYQQSLDQGLQFLIQYYNGEERAKGNILERFSAQQFPDLHSELNLSSLELGDSALYFCASSGDSPTTYNEQFFGPGTRLTVL.